This T cell receptor beta chain was identified in a study of cytomegalovirus exposure and HLA in healthy donors. This clone was recorded a few times. The CDR3 extends over 16 amino acids. The V and J ends lost 1 base and 5 bases, in that order; junction bases with no gene match: 8. Germline V gene lookup returns CDR1 MNHNS and CDR2 SASEGT. The study ran its PCR with 60 Vbeta and 13 Jbeta primers. The repertoire was sequenced with immunoSEQ multiplex PCR; TCRdb's copy has only in-frame clones and lacks some. Seen here are roughly 130,000 clones, less than 85% observed once, and the top ten hold over 2.5%.

The J gene is TRBJ1-1, the V gene TRBV6-1; 9 nucleotides align to TRBD1. The receptor was derived from a male donor in good health and CMV-seronegative. The sample comprised PBMCs. The CDR3 loop reads CASSEGAGQGGTEAFF. The CDR3 DNA sequence: TGTGCCAGCAGTGAAGGAGCGGGACAGGGAGGGACTGAAGCTTTCTTT.